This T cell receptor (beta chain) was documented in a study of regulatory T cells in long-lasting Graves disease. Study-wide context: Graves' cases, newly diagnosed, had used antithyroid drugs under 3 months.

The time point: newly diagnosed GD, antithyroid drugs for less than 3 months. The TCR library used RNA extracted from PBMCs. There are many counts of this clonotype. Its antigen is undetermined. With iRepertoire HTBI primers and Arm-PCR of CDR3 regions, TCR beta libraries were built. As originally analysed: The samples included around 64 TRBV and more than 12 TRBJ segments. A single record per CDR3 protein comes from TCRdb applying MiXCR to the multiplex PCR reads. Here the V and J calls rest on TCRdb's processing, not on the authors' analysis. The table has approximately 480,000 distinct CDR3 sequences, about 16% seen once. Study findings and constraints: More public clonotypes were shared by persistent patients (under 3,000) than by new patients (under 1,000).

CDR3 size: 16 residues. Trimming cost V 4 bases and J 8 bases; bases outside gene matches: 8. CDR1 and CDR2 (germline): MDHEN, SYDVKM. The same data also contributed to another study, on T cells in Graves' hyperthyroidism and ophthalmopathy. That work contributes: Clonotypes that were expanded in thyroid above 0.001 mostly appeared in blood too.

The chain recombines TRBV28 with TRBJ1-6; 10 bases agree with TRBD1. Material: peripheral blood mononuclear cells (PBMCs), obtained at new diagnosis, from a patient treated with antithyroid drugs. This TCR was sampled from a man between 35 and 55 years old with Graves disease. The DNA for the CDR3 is TGTGCCAGCAGTTCTGACAGGGGGCCTATGCATTCACCCCTCCACTTT. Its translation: CASSSDRGPMHSPLHF.